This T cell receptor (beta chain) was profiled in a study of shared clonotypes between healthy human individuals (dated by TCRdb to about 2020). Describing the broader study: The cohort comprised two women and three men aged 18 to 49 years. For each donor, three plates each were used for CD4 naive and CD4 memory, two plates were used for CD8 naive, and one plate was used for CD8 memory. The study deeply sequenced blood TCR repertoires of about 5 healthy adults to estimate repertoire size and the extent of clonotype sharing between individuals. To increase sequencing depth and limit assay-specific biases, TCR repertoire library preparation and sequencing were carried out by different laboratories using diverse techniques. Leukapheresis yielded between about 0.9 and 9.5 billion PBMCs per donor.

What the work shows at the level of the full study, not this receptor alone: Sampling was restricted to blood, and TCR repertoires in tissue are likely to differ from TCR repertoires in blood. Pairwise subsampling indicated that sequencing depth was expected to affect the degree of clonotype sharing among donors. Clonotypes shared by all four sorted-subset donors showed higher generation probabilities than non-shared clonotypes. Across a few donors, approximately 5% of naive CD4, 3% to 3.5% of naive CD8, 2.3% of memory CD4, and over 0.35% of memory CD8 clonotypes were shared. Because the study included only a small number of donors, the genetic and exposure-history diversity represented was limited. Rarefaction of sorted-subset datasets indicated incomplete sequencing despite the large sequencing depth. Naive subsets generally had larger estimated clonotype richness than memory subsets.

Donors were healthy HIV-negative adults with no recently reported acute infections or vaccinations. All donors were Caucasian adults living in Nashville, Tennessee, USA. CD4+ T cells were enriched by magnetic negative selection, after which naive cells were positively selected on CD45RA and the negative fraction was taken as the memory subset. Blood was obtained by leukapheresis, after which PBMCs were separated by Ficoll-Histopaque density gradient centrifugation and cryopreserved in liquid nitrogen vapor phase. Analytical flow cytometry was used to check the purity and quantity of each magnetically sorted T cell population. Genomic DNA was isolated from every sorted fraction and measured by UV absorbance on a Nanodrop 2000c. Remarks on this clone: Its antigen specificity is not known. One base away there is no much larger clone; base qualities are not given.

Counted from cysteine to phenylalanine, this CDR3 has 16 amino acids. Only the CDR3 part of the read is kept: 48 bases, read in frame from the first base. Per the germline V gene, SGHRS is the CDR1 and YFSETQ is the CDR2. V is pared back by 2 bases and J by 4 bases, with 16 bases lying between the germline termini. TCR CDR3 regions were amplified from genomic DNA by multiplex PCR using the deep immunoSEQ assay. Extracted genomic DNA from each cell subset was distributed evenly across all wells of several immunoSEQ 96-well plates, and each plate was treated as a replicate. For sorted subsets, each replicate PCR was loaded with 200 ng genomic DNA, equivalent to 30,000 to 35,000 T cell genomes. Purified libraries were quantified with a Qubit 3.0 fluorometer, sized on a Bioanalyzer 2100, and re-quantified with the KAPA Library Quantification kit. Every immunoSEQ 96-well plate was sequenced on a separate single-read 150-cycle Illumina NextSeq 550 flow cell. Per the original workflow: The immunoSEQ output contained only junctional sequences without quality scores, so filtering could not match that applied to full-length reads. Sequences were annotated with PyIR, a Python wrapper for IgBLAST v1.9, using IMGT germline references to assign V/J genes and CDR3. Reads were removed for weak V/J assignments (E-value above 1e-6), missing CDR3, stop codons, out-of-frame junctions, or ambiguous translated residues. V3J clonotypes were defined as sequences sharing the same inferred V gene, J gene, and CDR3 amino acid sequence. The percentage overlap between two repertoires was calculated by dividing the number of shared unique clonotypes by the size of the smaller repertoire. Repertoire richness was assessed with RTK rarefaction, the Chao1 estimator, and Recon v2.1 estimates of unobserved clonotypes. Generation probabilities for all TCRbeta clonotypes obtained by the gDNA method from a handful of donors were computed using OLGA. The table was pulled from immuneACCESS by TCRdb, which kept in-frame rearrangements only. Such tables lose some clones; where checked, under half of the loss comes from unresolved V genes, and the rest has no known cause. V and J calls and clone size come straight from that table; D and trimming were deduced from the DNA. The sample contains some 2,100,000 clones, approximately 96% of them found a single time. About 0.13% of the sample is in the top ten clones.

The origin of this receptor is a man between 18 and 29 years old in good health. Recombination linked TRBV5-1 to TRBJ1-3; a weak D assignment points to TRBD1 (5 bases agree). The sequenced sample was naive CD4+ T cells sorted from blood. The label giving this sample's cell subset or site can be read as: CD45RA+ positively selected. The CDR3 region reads CASSFSSPGNGNTIYF. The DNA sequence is TGCGCCAGCAGCTTCAGCTCCCCAGGGAACGGAAACACCATATATTTT. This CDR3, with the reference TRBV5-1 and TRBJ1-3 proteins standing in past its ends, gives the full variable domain KAGVTQTPRYLIKTRGQQVTLSCSPISGHRSVSWYQQTPGQGLQFLFEYFSETQRNKGNFPGRFSGRQFSNSRSEMNVSTLELGDSALYLCASSFSSPGNGNTIYFGEGSWLTVV.